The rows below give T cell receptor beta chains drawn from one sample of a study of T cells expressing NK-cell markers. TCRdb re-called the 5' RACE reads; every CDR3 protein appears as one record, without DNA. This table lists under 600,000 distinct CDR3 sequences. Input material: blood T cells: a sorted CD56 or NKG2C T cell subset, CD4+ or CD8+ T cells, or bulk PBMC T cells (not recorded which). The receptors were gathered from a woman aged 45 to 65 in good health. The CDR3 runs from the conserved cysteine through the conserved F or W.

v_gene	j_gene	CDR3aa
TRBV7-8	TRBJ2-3	CATTPGPDTQYF
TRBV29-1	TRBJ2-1	CSVEIGGGASEQFF
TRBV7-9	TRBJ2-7	CASSLRKTGTGAREQYF
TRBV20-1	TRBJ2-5	CSAERGETQYF
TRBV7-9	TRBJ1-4	CASSGDQPNEKLFF
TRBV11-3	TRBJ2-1	CASSFSFGREGHSWNEQFF
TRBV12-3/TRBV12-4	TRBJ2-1	CASSLLTAYNEQFF
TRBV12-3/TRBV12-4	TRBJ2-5	CASSQAGLNGETQYF
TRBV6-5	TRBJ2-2	CASSYVPSGRNGELFF
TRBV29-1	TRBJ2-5	CSVETLARQETQYF
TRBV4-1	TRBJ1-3	CASSQGQGRNTIYF
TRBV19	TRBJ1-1	CASSEQGTVTEAFF
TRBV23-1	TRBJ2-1	CASSQYPRGRDNEQFF
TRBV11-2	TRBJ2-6	CASSLDIPSGANVLTF
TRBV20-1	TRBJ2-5	CSARDPGQAGAIETQYF
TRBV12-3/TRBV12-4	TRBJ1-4	CASSLAQRSAGGPEFNEKLFF
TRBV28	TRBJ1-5	CASSLLGRGRPQHF
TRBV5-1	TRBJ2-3	CASSLMIAGESDTQYF
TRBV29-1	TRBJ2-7	CSVQLEGSEQYF
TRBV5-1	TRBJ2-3	CASRQGRTDTQYF
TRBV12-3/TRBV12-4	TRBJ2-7	CASSSRTGFNYEQYF
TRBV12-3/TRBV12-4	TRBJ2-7	CASSTQTQYSYEQYF
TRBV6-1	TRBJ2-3	CASSEAGLAGLADTQYF
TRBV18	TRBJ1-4	CASSPRGREKLFF
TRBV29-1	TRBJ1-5	CSVARDREDQPQHF
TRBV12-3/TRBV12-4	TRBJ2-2	CASTLLAMNTGELFF
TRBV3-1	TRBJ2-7	CASSQDRLREGYEQYF
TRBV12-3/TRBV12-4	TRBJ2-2	CASSSTSGIVGELFF
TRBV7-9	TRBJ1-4	CASTQIQGRQKLFF
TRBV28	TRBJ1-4	CASRGLGTANEKLFF
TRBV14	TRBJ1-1	CASSSRNRGSFLHTEAFF
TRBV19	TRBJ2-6	CASRRGGLAGQSGANVLTF
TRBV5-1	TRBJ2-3	CASSLDLLGGRTDTQYF
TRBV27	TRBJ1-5	CASSLNRHSNQPQHF
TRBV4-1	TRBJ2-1	CASRNSGSSGEQFF
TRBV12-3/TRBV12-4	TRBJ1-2	CASRAQGWIYGYTF
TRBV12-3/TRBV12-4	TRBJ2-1	CASSFGQGGYNEQFF
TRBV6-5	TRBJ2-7	CASSPASGSSEQYF
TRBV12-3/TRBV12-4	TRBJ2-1	CASSFVTGSSYNEQFF
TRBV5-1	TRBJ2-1	CASSSLAGGTYNEQFF
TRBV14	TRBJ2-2	CASSQAGRRKFGELFF
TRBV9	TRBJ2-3	CASSPWGRTSTDTQYF
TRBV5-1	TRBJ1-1	CASSPAGQGNAFF
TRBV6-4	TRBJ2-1	CASSGLAASSYNEQFF
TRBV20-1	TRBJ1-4	CSARLQGFNEKLFF
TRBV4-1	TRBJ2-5	CASSQDTSANFQETQYF